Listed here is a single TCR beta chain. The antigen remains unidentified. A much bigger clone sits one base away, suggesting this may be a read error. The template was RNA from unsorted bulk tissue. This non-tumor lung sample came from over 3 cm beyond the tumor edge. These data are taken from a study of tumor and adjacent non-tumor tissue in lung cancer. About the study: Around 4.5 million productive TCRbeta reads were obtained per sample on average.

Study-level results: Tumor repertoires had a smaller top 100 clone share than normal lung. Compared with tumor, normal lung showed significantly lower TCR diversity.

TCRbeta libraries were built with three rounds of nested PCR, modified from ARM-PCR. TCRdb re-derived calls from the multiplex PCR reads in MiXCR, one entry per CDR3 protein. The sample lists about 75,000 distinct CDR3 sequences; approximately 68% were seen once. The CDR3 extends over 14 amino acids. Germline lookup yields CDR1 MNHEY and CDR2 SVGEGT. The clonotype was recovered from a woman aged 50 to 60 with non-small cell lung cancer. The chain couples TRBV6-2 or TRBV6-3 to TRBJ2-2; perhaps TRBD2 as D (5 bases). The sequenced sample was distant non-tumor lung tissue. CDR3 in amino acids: CASSRPSGTGEQFF. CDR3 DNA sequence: TGTGCCAGCTCCCGGCCCTCGGGCACCGGGGAGCAGTTTTTT.